The rows below give T cell receptor beta chains drawn from one sample of a study of cytomegalovirus exposure and HLA in healthy donors. Clones were sequenced by immunoSEQ multiplex PCR, and TCRdb holds only the in-frame ones, with some missing. The sample lists 120,000 to 150,000 clones; about 87% were seen once. Input material: PBMCs. The receptors shown here come from a man aged 18 to 30 in good health and CMV-seropositive. CDR3s include the opening cysteine and the closing phenylalanine or tryptophan. A D gene is named only where the DNA matches it firmly. Some rows have no size entry. The others give once, few or many, or a class for an expanded clone.

len	d_gene	v_gene	j_gene	abundance	CDR3aa	CDR3nt
15	NA	TRBV7-9	TRBJ1-4	NA	CATTFSGSGGEKLFF	TGTGCCACCACTTTTTCCGGTAGCGGGGGAGAAAAACTGTTTTTT
13	NA	TRBV19	TRBJ1-1	NA	CASSIAGRTEAFF	TGTGCCAGTAGTATCGCAGGGAGGACTGAAGCTTTCTTT
14	NA	TRBV27	TRBJ1-2	few	CASTPTGTGYGYTF	TGTGCCAGCACTCCTACGGGGACTGGCTATGGCTACACCTTC
14	NA	TRBV6-6	TRBJ1-4	NA	CASSVRIGSEKLFF	TGTGCCAGCAGTGTAAGGATAGGGAGTGAAAAACTGTTTTTT
17	NA	TRBV5-6	TRBJ1-4	NA	CASSLAWTQGSREKLFF	TGTGCCAGCAGCTTGGCCTGGACGCAAGGGAGCCGTGAAAAACTGTTTTTT
14	TRBD1	TRBV30	TRBJ1-2	NA	CAWGPGQGKYGYTF	TGTGCCTGGGGGCCGGGACAGGGGAAGTATGGCTACACCTTC
14	NA	TRBV5-1	TRBJ2-7	NA	CASSPRGRGYEQYF	TGCGCCAGCAGCCCTCGGGGCAGGGGTTACGAGCAGTACTTC
11	NA	TRBV19	TRBJ2-3	once	CASSTGYTQYF	TGTGCCAGTAGTACCGGGTATACGCAGTATTTT
15	NA	TRBV28	TRBJ1-3	NA	CASSFFRATGNTIYF	TGTGCCAGCAGTTTTTTCAGGGCCACTGGAAACACCATATATTTT
11	NA	TRBV6-5	TRBJ1-1	NA	CASSTRTEAFF	TGTGCCAGCAGTACGCGCACTGAAGCTTTCTTT
15	TRBD1	TRBV2	TRBJ1-2	few	CASSYPGQANYGYTF	TGTGCCAGCAGTTACCCAGGACAGGCTAACTATGGCTACACCTTC
16	NA	TRBV6-5	TRBJ1-5	NA	CASSYGPPGSNQPQHF	TGTGCCAGCAGTTACGGACCCCCAGGGAGCAATCAGCCCCAGCATTTT
15	NA	TRBV28	TRBJ2-7	NA	CASSSAGGTAYEQYF	TGTGCCAGCAGTTCCGCCGGAGGCACCGCCTACGAGCAGTACTTC
15	NA	TRBV18	TRBJ1-1	NA	CASSPQGGVNTEAFF	TGTGCCAGCTCACCTCAGGGTGGGGTGAACACTGAAGCTTTCTTT
16	TRBD2	TRBV7-8	TRBJ2-1	NA	CASSPLLAGGPNEQFF	TGTGCCAGCAGCCCCCTCCTAGCGGGAGGGCCCAATGAGCAGTTCTTC
15	TRBD2	TRBV7-2	TRBJ2-1	NA	CASSSSGGPYNEQFF	TGTGCCAGCAGCTCCTCGGGGGGACCCTACAATGAGCAGTTCTTC
18	TRBD2	TRBV11-2	TRBJ2-1	NA	CASSLGGSKREGSNEQFF	TGTGCCAGCAGCTTAGGGGGTTCAAAGCGGGAGGGGTCCAATGAGCAGTTCTTC
13	TRBD1	TRBV10-3	TRBJ1-1	once	CAIQGALNTEAFF	TGTGCCATCCAGGGGGCATTGAACACTGAAGCTTTCTTT
12	NA	TRBV10-3	TRBJ1-1	once	CAISESGAEAFF	TGTGCCATCAGTGAAAGTGGGGCCGAAGCTTTCTTT
15	TRBD2	TRBV7-3	TRBJ2-3	NA	CASTLTGGRTDTQYF	TGTGCCAGCACCCTAACGGGCGGGAGAACAGATACGCAGTATTTT
13	TRBD1	TRBV12-5	TRBJ1-2	NA	CASGSDRGHGYTF	TGTGCTAGTGGTTCAGACAGGGGCCATGGCTACACCTTC
15	TRBD1	TRBV7-6	TRBJ2-1	NA	CASSLAGQTYNEQFF	TGTGCCAGCAGCTTAGCGGGACAGACCTACAATGAGCAGTTCTTC
15	NA	TRBV7-3	TRBJ2-5	once	CASSRTGESWETQYF	TGTGCCAGCAGCCGGACGGGGGAGAGTTGGGAGACCCAGTACTTC
16	TRBD1	TRBV6-5	TRBJ1-1	NA	CASSSDRTGVNTEAFF	TGTGCCAGCAGTTCTGATAGGACAGGGGTGAACACTGAAGCTTTCTTT
16	NA	TRBV19	TRBJ2-1	NA	CASSPPPNRAYNEQFF	TGTGCCAGTAGTCCCCCCCCTAACCGGGCCTACAATGAGCAGTTCTTC
16	TRBD2	TRBV30	TRBJ2-3	NA	CAWSPSRTSGGDTQYF	TGTGCCTGGAGCCCTTCACGGACTAGCGGGGGAGATACGCAGTATTTT
14	NA	TRBV18	TRBJ2-7	NA	CASSRTGSSYEQYF	TGTGCCAGCTCACGGACGGGGAGCTCCTACGAGCAGTACTTC
16	TRBD2	TRBV6-6	TRBJ2-7	NA	CASTAGLAGGRHEQYF	TGTGCCAGCACCGCGGGACTAGCGGGGGGAAGGCACGAGCAGTACTTC
14	TRBD1	TRBV5-1	TRBJ1-2	NA	CASSPAGQNYGYTF	TGCGCCAGCAGCCCGGCGGGACAGAACTATGGCTACACCTTC
15	TRBD2	TRBV28	TRBJ2-4	NA	CASSSPLGGENIQYF	TGTGCCAGCAGTTCTCCCCTCGGGGGGGAAAACATTCAGTACTTC
15	TRBD1	TRBV25-1	TRBJ1-4	NA	CASSESDRADEKLFF	TGTGCCAGCAGTGAATCCGACAGGGCTGATGAAAAACTGTTTTTT
14	TRBD1	TRBV19	TRBJ1-2	NA	CASTTTGGSGGYTF	TGTGCCAGTACTACGACAGGGGGGTCGGGAGGCTACACCTTC
14	TRBD1	TRBV30	TRBJ2-1	NA	CAWGQGVDYNEQFF	TGTGCCTGGGGACAGGGGGTGGATTACAATGAGCAGTTCTTC
15	TRBD1	TRBV6-4	TRBJ1-2	NA	CASSDSGQGNYGYTF	TGTGCCAGCAGTGACTCGGGACAGGGTAACTATGGCTACACCTTC
12	NA	TRBV5-5	TRBJ2-2	NA	CASSLAGTSLFF	TGTGCCAGCAGCTTGGCCGGGACTTCGCTGTTTTTT
17	NA	TRBV7-8	TRBJ2-2	once	CASSQKRWATNTGELFF	TGTGCCAGCAGTCAGAAGCGGTGGGCAACGAACACCGGGGAGCTGTTTTTT
13	NA	TRBV6-1	TRBJ2-5	NA	CASSEEGRGTQYF	TGTGCCAGCAGTGAAGAGGGGCGGGGGACCCAGTACTTC
17	NA	TRBV6-1	TRBJ2-6	once	CASSEIGVGSGANVLTF	TGTGCCAGCAGTGAAATAGGGGTAGGCTCTGGGGCCAACGTCCTGACTTTC
17	TRBD2	TRBV10-1	TRBJ2-1	NA	CASSALPLAGVNNEQFF	TGCGCCAGCAGTGCCCTACCACTAGCGGGGGTAAACAATGAGCAGTTCTTC
14	NA	TRBV27	TRBJ2-7	once	CASSLRGGLYEQYF	TGTGCCAGCAGTTTAAGGGGGGGGCTCTACGAGCAGTACTTC